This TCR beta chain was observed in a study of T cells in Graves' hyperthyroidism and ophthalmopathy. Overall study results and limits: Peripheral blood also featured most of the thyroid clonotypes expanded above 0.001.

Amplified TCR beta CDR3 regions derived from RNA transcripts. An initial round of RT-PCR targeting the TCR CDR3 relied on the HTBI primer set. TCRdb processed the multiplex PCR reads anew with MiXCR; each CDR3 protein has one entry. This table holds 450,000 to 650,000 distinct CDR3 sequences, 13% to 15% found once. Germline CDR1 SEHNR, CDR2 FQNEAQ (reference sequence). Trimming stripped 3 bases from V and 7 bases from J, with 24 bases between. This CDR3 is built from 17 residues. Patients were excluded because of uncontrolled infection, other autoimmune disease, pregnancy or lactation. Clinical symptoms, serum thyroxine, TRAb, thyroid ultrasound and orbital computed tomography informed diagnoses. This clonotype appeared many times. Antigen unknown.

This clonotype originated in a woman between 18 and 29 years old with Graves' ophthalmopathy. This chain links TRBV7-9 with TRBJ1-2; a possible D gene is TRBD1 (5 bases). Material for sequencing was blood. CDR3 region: CASSLGTGLTKGIGYTF. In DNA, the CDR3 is TGTGCCAGCAGCTTGGGGACGGGACTCACGAAAGGTATTGGCTACACCTTC.